The rows below give T cell receptor beta chains drawn from one sample of a study of blood T cell repertoires in COVID-19. Clones were read by immunoSEQ multiplex PCR, and TCRdb kept only the in-frame ones, dropping some. The table shows 130,000 or so clones, with about 86% occurring only once. What was sequenced was peripheral blood. These TCRs come from a woman aged 55 to 70 with acute or convalescent COVID-19. Each CDR3 is given with its conserved first and last residue. The order of the fields is CDR3 protein, V gene.

CDR3aa: CASSVEGGSGEKLFF
v_gene: TRBV9

CDR3aa: CASTAGAEANYGYTF
v_gene: TRBV6-5

CDR3aa: CASSRIPMTGYGYEQYF
v_gene: TRBV19

CDR3aa: CASGTGNSPLHF
v_gene: TRBV18

CDR3aa: CASSLEALAYEQYF
v_gene: TRBV7-8

CDR3aa: CASSQGLNTEAFF
v_gene: TRBV18

CDR3aa: CASRVRVDPISVQFF
v_gene: TRBV11-2

CDR3aa: CASSTGVSGGVSGELFF
v_gene: TRBV7-8

CDR3aa: CASSPLPPGQSNEKLFF
v_gene: TRBV18

CDR3aa: CASSFLAYEQYF
v_gene: TRBV28

CDR3aa: CASSDLFRDRVNEQFF
v_gene: TRBV6-4

CDR3aa: CASSLQGEEQYF
v_gene: TRBV6-2/TRBV6-3

CDR3aa: CASNPQGGNTEAFF
v_gene: TRBV6-6

CDR3aa: CASSLVPQGEQYF
v_gene: TRBV5-1

CDR3aa: CASSPRTGHTEAFF
v_gene: TRBV18

CDR3aa: CASSHLRGPYEQYF
v_gene: TRBV4-3

CDR3aa: CASSDGSGGPQYF
v_gene: TRBV6-4

CDR3aa: CASGVVNEKLFF
v_gene: TRBV5-6

CDR3aa: CAISESGFETNYGYTF
v_gene: TRBV10-3

CDR3aa: CASSGQGATNEKLFF
v_gene: TRBV9

CDR3aa: CASSYSGTGGLYEQYF
v_gene: TRBV6-5

CDR3aa: CASRSFLNTEAFF
v_gene: TRBV6-5

CDR3aa: CASSPPLVTGELFF
v_gene: TRBV18

CDR3aa: CASSTENSPLHF
v_gene: TRBV7-9

CDR3aa: CSARRSYEQYF
v_gene: TRBV20-1

CDR3aa: CASSPSSRSREETQYF
v_gene: TRBV18

CDR3aa: CASSVGVGGGTDTQYF
v_gene: TRBV9

CDR3aa: CASSATAANYGYTF
v_gene: TRBV5-4

CDR3aa: CASSSTGVETQYF
v_gene: TRBV19

CDR3aa: CASSLAAGRGTEAFF
v_gene: TRBV7-8

CDR3aa: CASSRTSTDTQYF
v_gene: TRBV11-2

CDR3aa: CASKSLGTSGETQYF
v_gene: TRBV6-5

CDR3aa: CASSQSGAVEQFF
v_gene: TRBV16

CDR3aa: CASSLEGGQGQFF
v_gene: TRBV7-2

CDR3aa: CASSSRNTEAFF
v_gene: TRBV12-3/TRBV12-4

CDR3aa: CASSVATLAVGGELFF
v_gene: TRBV9

CDR3aa: CATSGFTGPSGNTIYF
v_gene: TRBV24-1

CDR3aa: CASSPGIGETQYF
v_gene: TRBV7-3

CDR3aa: CASSLDGEVNYGYTF
v_gene: TRBV5-1

CDR3aa: CASSFGGGYGYTF
v_gene: TRBV28

CDR3aa: CASSFPGAINHEQFF
v_gene: TRBV6-2/TRBV6-3

CDR3aa: CAWRVDREAFF
v_gene: TRBV30

CDR3aa: CAISLTGPGGNQPQHF
v_gene: TRBV10-3

CDR3aa: CASRLAPQVPYQETQYF
v_gene: TRBV12-2

CDR3aa: CASSPRGGEEKLFF
v_gene: TRBV3-1/TRBV3-2

CDR3aa: CASSVLSGDYSNQPQHF
v_gene: TRBV19

CDR3aa: CASRDFNNEQFF
v_gene: TRBV27

CDR3aa: CASSLTPGQGAETQYF
v_gene: TRBV28

CDR3aa: CASSQEQGLSYNEQFF
v_gene: TRBV4-2

CDR3aa: CASSLLQGAFGNTIYF
v_gene: TRBV28

CDR3aa: CASSTREGTEAFF
v_gene: TRBV4-1

CDR3aa: CASSGRDREKTNEQFF
v_gene: TRBV9

CDR3aa: CAWSGSGQGFSAFF
v_gene: TRBV30

CDR3aa: CASSSPHRGETQYF
v_gene: TRBV7-2

CDR3aa: CASSYHGGGEGSPLHF
v_gene: TRBV6-5

CDR3aa: CASHLTGNILAFF
v_gene: TRBV7-9

CDR3aa: CASSPWGQTGELFF
v_gene: TRBV6-2/TRBV6-3

CDR3aa: CASSWGGEQYF
v_gene: TRBV27

CDR3aa: CASSQLEAAPQHF
v_gene: TRBV3-1/TRBV3-2